This T cell receptor (beta chain) derives from a study of human thymus T cells. The table came from immunoSEQ multiplex PCR; TCRdb's copy has only in-frame clones and leaves some out. The sample yields about 50,000 clones, more than 85% seen once. The specimen sequenced was blood. This TCR derives from a girl under three years old with a congenital heart defect but otherwise immunologically healthy.

CDR3 DNA sequence: TGTGCCACCCTAAACAGGGCTGGCACTGAAGCTTTCTTT. This codes for CATLNRAGTEAFF. The chain carries TRBV5-4 and TRBJ1-1, with D possibly TRBD1 on 6 matching bases. Germline V gives CDR1 SGHNT, CDR2 YYREEE (reference sequence). The V gene lost 9 bases and the J gene lost 4 bases, with 16 bases spanning the gap. The CDR3 spans 13 residues.